The 19 T cell receptor beta chains in this list originate from one sample, sequenced in a study of identical twins. TCRdb used MiXCR to reprocess the 5' RACE reads, holding one entry per CDR3 protein. Here the sample spans 1.5 million to 2 million distinct CDR3 sequences, less than 40% being singletons. Sequenced input: cord blood. The source of these receptors is a newborn girl in good health.

This clonotype was recorded a few times. The chain couples TRBV20-1 to TRBJ2-5, with 9 bases fitting TRBD2. Trimming at V came to 1 base and at J to 11 bases, leaving 11 bases not matched to a gene. The germline V gene encodes CDR1 DFQATT and CDR2 SNEGSKA (reference sequence). The CDR3 covers 14 residues. This CDR3 reads CSARVPGLAREQYF. The CDR3 bases are TGCAGTGCTAGAGTTCCGGGACTAGCAAGAGAGCAGTACTTC.

This clonotype was observed a handful of times. The rearrangement links TRBV7-2 to TRBJ1-2; 9 nucleotides align to TRBD1. Trimming removed 0 bases from V and 4 bases from J; junction bases left unmatched: 12. CDR3 length: 18 amino acids. CDR1 and CDR2 from the germline V gene are SGHTA and FQGNSA. The chain's CDR3 is CASSLAVLRTGASYGYTF. DNA of the CDR3: TGTGCCAGCAGCTTAGCTGTGTTGCGGACAGGGGCCAGCTATGGCTACACCTTC.

The chain links TRBV19 to TRBJ2-7; no clear D. V was trimmed by 0 bases and J by 4 bases, leaving 7 bases between them. The CDR3 is 13 amino acids. CDR1 and CDR2 from the germline V gene are LNHDA and SQIVND (reference sequence). In nucleotides, the CDR3 is TGTGCCAGTAGTATAGAATGGGGATACGAGCAGTACTTC. Translated: CASSIEWGYEQYF.

This clonotype has only a few counts. The chain links TRBV7-9 to TRBJ1-1; no firm D call. Germline CDR1 reads SEHNR; CDR2 reads FQNEAQ (reference sequence). The V end lost 5 bases, the J end lost 1 base, and 8 bases lay between the germline ends. The CDR3 sequence is 13 residues long. In DNA form, the CDR3 reads TGTGCCAGCAGCACGGCCTCGAACACTGAAGCTTTCTTT. Translated, it gives CASSTASNTEAFF.

This clonotype was found a few times. This chain uses TRBV3-1 with TRBJ2-3; a weak D match, TRBD2 (7 bases). The CDR3 length is 15 residues. Trimming took off 4 bases at V and 6 bases at J, with 17 bases between the two ends. CDR1 is LGHDT, CDR2 YNNKEL, per germline (reference sequence). CDR3 bases: TGTGCCAGCAGCCTGGGGGGGGCCGTTAGGGATACGCAGTATTTT. As protein: CASSLGGAVRDTQYF.

This clonotype was seen just once. This chain joins TRBV4-1 and TRBJ2-7, with D perhaps TRBD2 (6 bases). Germline V gene sequence: CDR1 MGHRA, CDR2 YSYEKL. CDR3 size: 14 residues. With 3 bases removed from V and 7 bases from J, the gap between germline ends came to 16 bases. CDR3 sequence reads: CASSQEGPYNEQYF. In DNA form, the CDR3 reads TGCGCCAGCAGCCAGGAGGGCCCCTACAATGAGCAGTACTTC.

The V call is TRBV7-2, the J call TRBJ2-1; TRBD2 aligns across 7 bases. The CDR3 has 15 amino acids. CDR1 is SGHTA, CDR2 FQGNSA, per germline. J gave up 7 bases and V 2 bases, and 8 bases lay outside the gene matches. The CDR3 region has the DNA TGTGCCAGCAGCTTAATGAGCGGGATTCGGAATGAGCAGTTCTTC. It translates to CASSLMSGIRNEQFF.

This clonotype was recorded many times. The genes are TRBV12-3 or TRBV12-4 and TRBJ2-3; 7 nucleotides align to TRBD2. The length of the CDR3 is 15 residues. V lost 5 bases to trimming and J lost 6 bases; unmatched junction nucleotides: 11. CDR3 region: CASSNGLVLGDTQYF. In DNA form, the CDR3 reads TGTGCCAGCAGTAACGGACTAGTATTGGGCGATACGCAGTATTTT.

This clonotype was seen at least ten times. V and J are TRBV28 and TRBJ2-7; TRBD1 aligns across 8 bases. The junction had 11 bases not matched to a gene; V was cut back by 7 bases and J by 3 bases. CDR1 is MDHEN and CDR2 is SYDVKM in the germline V gene. The CDR3 length is 15 residues. The CDR3 DNA sequence: TGTGCCAGCAAGACTCCGGGACAGGCCTTCTACGAGCAGTACTTC. It yields the protein CASKTPGQAFYEQYF.

There are many counts of this clonotype. This chain connects TRBV20-1 to TRBJ2-7; 8 bases fit TRBD2. Germline trimming cut 6 bases from V and 2 bases from J; bases unmatched to any gene: 6. The length of the CDR3 is 13 residues. In germline, CDR1 is DFQATT, CDR2 SNEGSKA (reference sequence). The CDR3 DNA reads TGCAGTGCAACTAGCGGAATCCCCTACGAGCAGTACTTC. It codes for CSATSGIPYEQYF.

The sample holds a few counts of this clonotype. This chain joins TRBV9 and TRBJ2-4; D unresolved. The CDR3 has 13 amino acids. V shed 4 bases and J shed 4 bases, with 9 bases lying between them. Per the germline V gene, CDR1 is SGDLS and CDR2 is YYNGEE. The CDR3 sequence is CASSPGPKNIQYF. Here the CDR3 DNA reads TGTGCCAGCAGCCCCGGCCCGAAAAACATTCAGTACTTC.

The chain recombines TRBV5-1 with TRBJ2-4; 8 bases agree with TRBD1. The end of the DNA fits TRBJ2-7 better, so the J call may be wrong. Looked up from germline, CDR1 is SGHRS and CDR2 is YFSETQ. The CDR3 is made up of 13 amino acids. Written as DNA, the CDR3 is TGCGCCAGCAGCTTATGGACAGGGAGCGAGCAGTACTTC. This encodes CASSLWTGSEQYF.

This clonotype turned up a few times. The chain carries TRBV6-6 and TRBJ2-1; 8 bases agree with TRBD2. With V trimmed by 4 bases and J by 3 bases, 11 bases remained unmatched. The CDR3 has 17 residues. Germline assignment: CDR1 MNHNY and CDR2 SVGAGI (reference sequence). CDR3 nucleotides: TGTGCCAGCAGTTCCAGGGGATTAGCGGGGTACTACAATGAGCAGTTCTTC. As protein: CASSSRGLAGYYNEQFF.

This sequence joins TRBV27 and TRBJ1-2, with D tentatively TRBD1 (5 bases). CDR1 MNHEY and CDR2 SMNVEV come from the germline V gene (reference sequence). The CDR3 consists of 17 residues. V was clipped by 8 bases and J by 0 bases, with 22 bases between them. The CDR3, as DNA: TGTGCCAGCGGGGAACAGGCCCAGGATCCATCTAACTATGGCTACACCTTC. Its protein product is CASGEQAQDPSNYGYTF.

V is TRBV9 and J is TRBJ1-1, with D perhaps matching TRBD1 (6 bases). Germline-derived CDR1 and CDR2 are SGDLS and YYNGEE. This CDR3 has 15 residues. Trimming shortened V by 0 bases and J by 0 bases, and 9 bases separated the two germline ends. The CDR3 region has the DNA TGTGCCAGCAGCGTAGATCCAGGGGTGAACACTGAAGCTTTCTTT. Protein: CASSVDPGVNTEAFF.

This CDR3 is CASSVSWGDTEAFF. In DNA, the CDR3 is TGTGCCAGCAGCGTATCCTGGGGGGACACTGAAGCTTTCTTT. The rearrangement links TRBV9 to TRBJ1-1; a weak D match, TRBD1 (5 bases). Trimming shortened V by 1 base and J by 3 bases, and 10 bases separated the two germline ends. Germline CDR1 reads SGDLS; CDR2 reads YYNGEE. This CDR3 has 14 amino acids.

This clonotype was counted between two and nine times. This chain links TRBV2 with TRBJ2-3, with 13 bases that match TRBD2. CDR1 is SNHLY, CDR2 FYNNEI, per germline. J lost 3 bases, V lost 7 bases, and 7 bases had no gene match. There are 16 residues in the CDR3. The CDR3 region is CASTQTSGRLTDTQYF. The CDR3, as DNA: TGTGCCAGCACACAGACTAGCGGGAGGTTAACAGATACGCAGTATTTT. Full variable domain (outside the CDR3, taken from reference TRBV2 and TRBJ2-3): EPEVTQTPSHQVTQMGQEVILRCVPISNHLYFYWYRQILGQKVEFLVSFYNNEISEKSEIFDDQFSVERPDGSNFTLKIRSTKLEDSAMYFCASTQTSGRLTDTQYFGPGTRLTVL.

This chain links TRBV4-2 with TRBJ2-7; TRBD2 is a possible D gene (5 bases). The end of the DNA aligns better with TRBJ2-5, so the J call may be wrong. This CDR3 is 14 amino acids long. CDR1 is LGHNA, CDR2 YNFKEQ, per germline. CDR3 loop: CASSQETSRGTQYF. CDR3 DNA: TGTGCCAGCAGCCAAGAAACTAGTCGGGGGACCCAGTACTTC.

The chain joins TRBV7-2 to TRBJ2-1; D call uncertain. Between the trimmed V and J ends, which lost 2 bases and 13 bases, there was a span of 15 bases. The V gene's germline CDR1 is SGHTA and CDR2 FQGNSA. This CDR3 is 13 amino acids long. CDR3 amino acids: CASSLSPKETQFF. In DNA form, the CDR3 reads TGTGCCAGCAGCTTATCCCCCAAGGAGACCCAGTTCTTC.